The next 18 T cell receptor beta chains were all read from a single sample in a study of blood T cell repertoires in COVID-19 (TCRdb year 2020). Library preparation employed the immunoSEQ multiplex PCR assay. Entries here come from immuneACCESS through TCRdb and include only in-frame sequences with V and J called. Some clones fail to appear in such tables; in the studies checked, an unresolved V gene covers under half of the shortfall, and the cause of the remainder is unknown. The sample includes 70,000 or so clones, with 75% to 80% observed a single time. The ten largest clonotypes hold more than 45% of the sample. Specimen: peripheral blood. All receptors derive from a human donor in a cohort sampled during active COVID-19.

The CDR3 DNA sequence: TGTGCCAGCACCAGGGCAGCAGATTTCTACAATGAGCAGTTCTTC. Its translation is CASTRAADFYNEQFF. This chain links TRBV28 with TRBJ2-1, with D tentatively TRBD1 (5 bases). The CDR3 contains 15 residues. The germline V and J ends were trimmed by 7 bases and 3 bases, with 16 bases remaining between them. Germline values: CDR1 MDHEN, CDR2 SYDVKM.

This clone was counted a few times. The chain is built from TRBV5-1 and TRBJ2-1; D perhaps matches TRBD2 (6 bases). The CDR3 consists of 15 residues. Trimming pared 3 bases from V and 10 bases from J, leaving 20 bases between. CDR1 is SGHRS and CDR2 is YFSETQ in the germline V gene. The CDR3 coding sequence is TGCGCCAGCAGCTCAGGAAGCGGGCCATCCCCCGAGCAGTTCTTC. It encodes CASSSGSGPSPEQFF.

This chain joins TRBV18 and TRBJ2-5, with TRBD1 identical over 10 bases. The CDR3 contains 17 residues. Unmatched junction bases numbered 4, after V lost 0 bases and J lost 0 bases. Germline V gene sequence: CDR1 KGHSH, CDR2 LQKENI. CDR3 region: CASSPPRGQGYQETQYF. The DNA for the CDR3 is TGTGCCAGCTCACCACCAAGGGGACAGGGGTACCAAGAGACCCAGTACTTC.

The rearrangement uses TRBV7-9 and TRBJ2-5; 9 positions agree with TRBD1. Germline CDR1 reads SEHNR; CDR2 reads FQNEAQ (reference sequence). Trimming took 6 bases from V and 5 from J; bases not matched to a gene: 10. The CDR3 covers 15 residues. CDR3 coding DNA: TGTGCCAGCAGTTACGACCGACAGGGGGTTGAGACCCAGTACTTC. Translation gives CASSYDRQGVETQYF.

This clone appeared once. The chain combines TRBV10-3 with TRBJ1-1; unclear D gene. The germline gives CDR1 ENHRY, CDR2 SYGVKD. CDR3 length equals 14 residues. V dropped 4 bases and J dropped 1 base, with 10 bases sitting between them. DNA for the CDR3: TGTGCCATCAGTGGTACGAAGCCGAACACTGAAGCTTTCTTT. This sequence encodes CAISGTKPNTEAFF.

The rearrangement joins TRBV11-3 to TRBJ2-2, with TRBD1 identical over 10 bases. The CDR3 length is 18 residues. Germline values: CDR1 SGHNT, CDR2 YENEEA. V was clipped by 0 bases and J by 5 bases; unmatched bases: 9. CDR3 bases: TGTGCCAGCAGCTTAGAGCTGAGTGGGACAGGGGAAACCGGGGAGCTGTTTTTT. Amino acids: CASSLELSGTGETGELFF.

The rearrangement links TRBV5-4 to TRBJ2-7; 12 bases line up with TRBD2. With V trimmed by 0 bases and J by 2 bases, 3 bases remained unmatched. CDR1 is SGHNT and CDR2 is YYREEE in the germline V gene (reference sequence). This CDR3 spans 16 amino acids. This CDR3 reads CASSLGTSGTPYEQYF. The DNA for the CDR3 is TGTGCCAGCAGCTTGGGGACTAGCGGGACCCCCTACGAGCAGTACTTC.

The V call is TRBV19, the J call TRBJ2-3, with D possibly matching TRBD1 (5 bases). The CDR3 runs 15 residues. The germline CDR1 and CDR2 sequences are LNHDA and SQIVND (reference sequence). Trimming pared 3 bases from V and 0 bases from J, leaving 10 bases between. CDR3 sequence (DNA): TGTGCCAGTAGTATTGAGACAGCTAGCACAGATACGCAGTATTTT. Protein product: CASSIETASTDTQYF.

Here the CDR3 DNA reads TGTGCCAGTAGCCCAGCGGGGGGCCTCACTGAAGCTTTCTTT. This encodes CASSPAGGLTEAFF. The chain employs TRBV19 and TRBJ1-1, with D perhaps matching TRBD1 (6 bases). Deletions cut 6 bases from V and 4 bases from J, with 15 bases between. CDR3 length: 14 amino acids. Looked up from germline, CDR1 is LNHDA and CDR2 is SQIVND (reference sequence).

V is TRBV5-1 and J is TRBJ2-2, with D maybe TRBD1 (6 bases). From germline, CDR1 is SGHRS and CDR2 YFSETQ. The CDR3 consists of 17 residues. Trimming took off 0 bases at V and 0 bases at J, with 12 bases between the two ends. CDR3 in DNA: TGCGCCAGCAGCTTGGGGACGGGACAAGCGAACACCGGGGAGCTGTTTTTT. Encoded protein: CASSLGTGQANTGELFF.

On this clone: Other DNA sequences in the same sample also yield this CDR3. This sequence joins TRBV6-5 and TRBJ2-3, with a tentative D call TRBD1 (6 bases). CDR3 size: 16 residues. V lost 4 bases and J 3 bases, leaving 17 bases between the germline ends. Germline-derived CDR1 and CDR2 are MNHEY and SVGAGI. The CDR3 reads CASSSTGGAYTDTQYF. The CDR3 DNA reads TGTGCCAGCAGTTCGACAGGAGGCGCCTATACAGATACGCAGTATTTT.

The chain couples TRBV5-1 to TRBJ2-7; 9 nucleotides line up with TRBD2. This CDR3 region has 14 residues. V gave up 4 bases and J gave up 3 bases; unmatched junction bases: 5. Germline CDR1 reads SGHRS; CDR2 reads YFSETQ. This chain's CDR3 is CASSGSGRFYEQYF. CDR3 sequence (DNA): TGCGCCAGCAGCGGGAGCGGGAGGTTCTACGAGCAGTACTTC.

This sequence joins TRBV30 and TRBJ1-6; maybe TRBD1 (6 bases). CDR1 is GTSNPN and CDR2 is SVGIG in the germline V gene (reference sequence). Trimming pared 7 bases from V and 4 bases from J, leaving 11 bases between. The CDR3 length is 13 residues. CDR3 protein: CAFLTGYNSPLHF. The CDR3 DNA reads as TGTGCCTTTTTGACAGGTTATAATTCACCCCTCCACTTT.

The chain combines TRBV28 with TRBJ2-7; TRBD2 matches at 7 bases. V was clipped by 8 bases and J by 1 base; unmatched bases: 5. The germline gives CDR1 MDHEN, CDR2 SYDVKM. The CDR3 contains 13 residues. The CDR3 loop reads CASFPSGSYEQYF. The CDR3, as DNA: TGTGCCAGCTTTCCTAGCGGATCCTACGAGCAGTACTTC.

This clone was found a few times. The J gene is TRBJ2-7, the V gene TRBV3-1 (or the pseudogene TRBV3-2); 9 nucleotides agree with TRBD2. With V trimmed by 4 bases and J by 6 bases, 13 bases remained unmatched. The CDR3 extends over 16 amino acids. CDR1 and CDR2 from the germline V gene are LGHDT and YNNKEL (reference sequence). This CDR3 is CASSLLGLASGFEQYF. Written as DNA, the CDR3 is TGTGCCAGCAGCCTCCTTGGACTAGCGTCAGGTTTCGAGCAGTACTTC.

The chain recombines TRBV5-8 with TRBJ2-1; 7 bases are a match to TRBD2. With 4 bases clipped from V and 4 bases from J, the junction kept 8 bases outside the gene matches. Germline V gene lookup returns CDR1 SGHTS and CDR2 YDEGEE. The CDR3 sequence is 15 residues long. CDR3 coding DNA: TGTGCCAGCAGCCGCCTAGCGGACTATTACAATGAGCAGTTCTTC. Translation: CASSRLADYYNEQFF.

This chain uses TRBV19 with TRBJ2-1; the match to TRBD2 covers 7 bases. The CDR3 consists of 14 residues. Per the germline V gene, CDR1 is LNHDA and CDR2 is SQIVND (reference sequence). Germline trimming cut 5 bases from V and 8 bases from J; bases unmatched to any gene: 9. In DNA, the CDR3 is TGTGCCAGTAGTGTGGGAGGGAGGCTCGATGAGCAGTTCTTC. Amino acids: CASSVGGRLDEQFF.

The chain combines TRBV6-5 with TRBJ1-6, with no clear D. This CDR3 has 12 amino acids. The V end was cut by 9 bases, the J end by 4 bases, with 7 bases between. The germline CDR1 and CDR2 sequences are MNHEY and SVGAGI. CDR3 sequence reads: CASSGYNSPLHF. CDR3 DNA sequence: TGTGCCAGTTCCGGGTATAATTCACCCCTCCACTTT.